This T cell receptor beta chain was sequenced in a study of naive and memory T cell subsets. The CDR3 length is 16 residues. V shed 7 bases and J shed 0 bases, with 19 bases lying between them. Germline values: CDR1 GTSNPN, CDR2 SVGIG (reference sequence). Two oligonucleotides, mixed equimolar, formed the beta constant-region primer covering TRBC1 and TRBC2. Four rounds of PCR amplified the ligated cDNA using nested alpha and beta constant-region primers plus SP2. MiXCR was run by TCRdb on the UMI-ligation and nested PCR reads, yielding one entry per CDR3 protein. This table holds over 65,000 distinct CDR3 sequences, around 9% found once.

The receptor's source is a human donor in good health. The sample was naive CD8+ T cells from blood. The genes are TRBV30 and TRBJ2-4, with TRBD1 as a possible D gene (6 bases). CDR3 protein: CALQGTPDLAKNIQYF. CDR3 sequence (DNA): TGTGCCTTACAGGGAACCCCAGATCTAGCCAAAAACATTCAGTACTTC.